The 26 T cell receptor beta chains given below trace back to one sample, sequenced in a study of graft-versus-host responses after intestinal transplantation. Profiling relied on immunoSEQ multiplex PCR, and the TCRdb table lists in-frame clones only, not all of them. The table lists over 100,000 clones, 85% to 95% of them singletons. For these TCRs, the target antigens are not known. The sample was unstimulated CD4+ T cells sorted from spleen or lymph node cells, taken before transplant. These receptors were taken from a human donor who was the organ donor for an intestinal transplant.

The rearrangement uses TRBV18 and TRBJ1-2; D remains unclear. Germline assignment: CDR1 KGHSH and CDR2 LQKENI. The CDR3 contains 14 residues. V gave up 2 bases and J gave up 3 bases, with 10 bases separating them. In DNA, the CDR3 is TGTGCCAGCTCACCAATTAAGGAACACTATGGCTACACCTTC. Translating gives CASSPIKEHYGYTF.

The rearrangement uses TRBV30 and TRBJ2-1, with D possibly TRBD1 on 6 matching bases. V was clipped by 0 bases and J by 2 bases, with 11 bases between them. Germline assignment: CDR1 GTSNPN and CDR2 SVGIG (reference sequence). The CDR3 length is 15 residues. The DNA for the CDR3 is TGTGCCTGGAGTGTAAAACAGGGCACCTACAATGAGCAGTTCTTC. Translation gives CAWSVKQGTYNEQFF. Full variable domain (missing parts from reference TRBV30 and TRBJ2-1): SQTIHQWPATLVQPVGSPLSLECTVEGTSNPNLYWYRQAAGRGLQLLFYSVGIGQISSEVPQNLSASRPQDRQFILSSKKLLLSDSGFYLCAWSVKQGTYNEQFFGPGTRLTVL.

The chain recombines TRBV5-1 with TRBJ2-3; TRBD2 is a possible D gene (6 bases). The germline V gene has CDR1 SGHRS and CDR2 YFSETQ. The CDR3 loop spans 14 amino acids. Between the trimmed V and J ends, which lost 7 bases and 5 bases, there was a span of 17 bases. The CDR3 loop is CASAGLAEGDTQYF. The CDR3 DNA follows: TGCGCCAGCGCGGGACTCGCGGAGGGAGATACGCAGTATTTT.

The V and J genes are TRBV25-1 and TRBJ1-2; 7 bases are a match to TRBD1. Germline assignment: CDR1 MGHDK and CDR2 SYGVNS. CDR3 size: 17 residues. Germline trimming cut 4 bases from V and 1 base from J; bases unmatched to any gene: 12. Written as DNA, the CDR3 is TGTGCCAGCAGTGCCGGGACAGCTAATGCTTTTAACTATGGCTACACCTTC. Amino acid sequence: CASSAGTANAFNYGYTF.

This clone was observed a single time. The rearrangement links TRBV15 to TRBJ2-2; TRBD1 agrees at 9 bases. Germline values: CDR1 LNHNV, CDR2 YYDKDF (reference sequence). The V gene end was trimmed by 2 bases and the J gene end by 8 bases; junction bases not matched to a gene: 12. The CDR3 length is 17 residues. CDR3 nucleotide sequence: TGTGCCACCAGCAGAACCTTGGGACAGGGACACTCGGGGGAGCTGTTTTTT. The encoded protein is CATSRTLGQGHSGELFF.

The rearrangement joins TRBV7-9 to TRBJ2-2, with 10 positions matching TRBD2. The CDR3 loop spans 16 amino acids. J gave up 2 bases and V 2 bases, and 2 bases lay outside the gene matches. Germline V gene sequence: CDR1 SEHNR, CDR2 FQNEAQ (reference sequence). The CDR3 DNA follows: TGTGCCAGCAGCTTACTAGCGGGAGTTAACACCGGGGAGCTGTTTTTT. Its translation: CASSLLAGVNTGELFF. Using reference TRBV7-9 and TRBJ2-2 for the parts outside the CDR3, the full variable domain is DTGVSQNPRHKITKRGQNVTFRCDPISEHNRLYWYRQTLGQGPEFLTYFQNEAQLEKSRLLSDRFSAERPKGSFSTLEIQRTEQGDSAMYLCASSLLAGVNTGELFFGEGSRLTVL.

The CDR3 DNA reads as TGTGCCAGCTTTAGGGGGGCTGACACTGAAGCTTTCTTT. This translates into CASFRGADTEAFF. V usage is TRBV2 and J usage is TRBJ1-1, with D tentatively TRBD1 (6 bases). The CDR3 totals 13 residues. The V end was cut by 8 bases, the J end by 3 bases, with 13 bases between. Germline values: CDR1 SNHLY, CDR2 FYNNEI.

The chain joins TRBV10-3 to TRBJ1-5; TRBD1 aligns across 8 bases. The CDR3 extends over 14 amino acids. The ends lost 5 bases at V and 6 bases at J; junction bases unmatched: 6. CDR1 is ENHRY, CDR2 SYGVKD, per germline. Written as DNA, the CDR3 is TGTGCCATCAGTTCGGACAGGGAACGTCAGCCCCAGCATTTT. Translated: CAISSDRERQPQHF.

The chain uses TRBV10-3 and TRBJ1-2, with D possibly being TRBD1 (6 bases). Germline-derived CDR1 and CDR2 are ENHRY and SYGVKD. Deletions cut 4 bases from V and 1 base from J, with 10 bases between. This CDR3 has 14 amino acids. The chain's CDR3 is CAISGEGVNYGYTF. The CDR3 nucleotides are TGTGCCATCAGTGGAGAGGGGGTTAACTATGGCTACACCTTC.

The chain recombines TRBV5-6 with TRBJ2-1; 7 bases line up with TRBD2. The J segment lost 4 bases and the V segment lost 7 bases, leaving 5 bases of the junction unmatched. The CDR3 is 13 residues long. Germline assignment: CDR1 SGHDT and CDR2 YYEEEE. The CDR3 sequence: CASGLADYNEQFF. The CDR3 DNA reads TGTGCCAGCGGGCTAGCGGATTACAATGAGCAGTTCTTC.

This clone has a single count. The rearrangement links TRBV19 to TRBJ2-1; 9 positions agree with TRBD1. Germline values: CDR1 LNHDA, CDR2 SQIVND (reference sequence). The length of the CDR3 is 15 residues. V lost 5 bases to trimming and J lost 5 bases; unmatched junction nucleotides: 7. The CDR3 region is CASSLDRGSNNEQFF. CDR3 nucleotides: TGTGCCAGTAGTCTTGACAGGGGGTCTAACAATGAGCAGTTCTTC.

J is TRBJ2-7 and V is TRBV6-1; 8 bases line up with TRBD2. CDR3 length: 15 amino acids. The germline V gene encodes CDR1 MNHNS and CDR2 SASEGT. After removal of 4 bases from V and 3 bases from J, the junction contained 8 bases not matched to a gene. The CDR3 DNA is TGTGCCAGCAGTGTAACTTCGGGACTAGGCTACGAGCAGTACTTC. The encoded protein is CASSVTSGLGYEQYF.

CDR3 coding DNA: TGTGCCAGCAGCTTAGCAAGGACTAGGCCTCTCTACGAGCAGTACTTC. Its translation: CASSLARTRPLYEQYF. The V and J genes are TRBV7-2 and TRBJ2-5; 7 positions agree with TRBD2. The end of the DNA fits TRBJ2-7 better, so the J call may be wrong. The CDR3 covers 16 residues. CDR1 SGHTA and CDR2 FQGNSA come from the germline V gene.

The chain uses TRBV4-3 and TRBJ2-6; either TRBD1 or TRBD2 may fit D (5 bases each). Deletions cut 0 bases from V and 4 bases from J, with 19 bases between. CDR1 and CDR2 (germline): LGHNA, YSLEER. The CDR3 loop spans 19 amino acids. Here the CDR3 DNA reads TGCGCCAGCAGCCAAGATCCAATAATTCCGGGGCTAGGGGCCAACGTCCTGACTTTC. Translation: CASSQDPIIPGLGANVLTF.

This clone was seen a handful of times. The gene calls are TRBV6-1 and TRBJ2-7; D may correspond to TRBD1 or TRBD2 (5 bases each). V lost 0 bases and J lost 7, with 13 bases in between. The CDR3 extends over 14 amino acids. Germline V gene lookup returns CDR1 MNHNS and CDR2 SASEGT. CDR3 bases: TGTGCCAGCAGTGAAGCGGGACCTCCTTTGGAGCAGTACTTC. This codes for CASSEAGPPLEQYF.

The chain has TRBV6-6 and TRBJ2-2, with 8 bases that match TRBD2. J gave up 0 bases and V 4 bases, and 4 bases lay outside the gene matches. Per the germline V gene, CDR1 is MNHNY and CDR2 is SVGAGI (reference sequence). This CDR3 region has 16 residues. CDR3 loop: CASSSRGRPNTGELFF. The CDR3 nucleotides are TGTGCCAGCAGTTCCCGCGGGAGGCCGAACACCGGGGAGCTGTTTTTT.

The rearrangement joins TRBV7-2 to TRBJ2-3, with D hard to call. CDR3 length: 16 residues. Germline CDR1 SGHTA, CDR2 FQGNSA. The V end lost 1 base, the J end lost 5 bases, and 16 bases lay between the germline ends. CDR3 nucleotides: TGTGCCAGCAGCTTAGATCCCGGGCCCCAGGTAGATACGCAGTATTTT. It is translated as CASSLDPGPQVDTQYF.

The CDR3 reads CASSEGGTAYEQYF. DNA of the CDR3: TGTGCCAGCAGTGAAGGCGGGACAGCCTACGAGCAGTACTTC. The V gene is TRBV2, the J gene TRBJ2-7; possibly TRBD1 for D (7 bases). The CDR3 is made up of 14 amino acids. Between the trimmed V and J ends, which lost 1 base and 2 bases, there was a span of 9 bases. Germline V lookup: CDR1 SNHLY, CDR2 FYNNEI.

The V call is TRBV7-8, the J call TRBJ2-1; 12 nucleotides match TRBD1. The CDR3 loop spans 16 amino acids. V shed 6 bases and J 7 bases; nucleotides not matched to a gene: 10. Looked up from germline, CDR1 is SGHVS and CDR2 is FQNEAQ. CDR3 sequence reads: CASRSTGTGGRNEQFF. DNA of the CDR3: TGTGCCAGCAGATCAACCGGGACAGGGGGCAGGAATGAGCAGTTCTTC.

V gene TRBV5-1 combines with J gene TRBJ1-2, with D uncertain. The germline V gene has CDR1 SGHRS and CDR2 YFSETQ. The CDR3 runs 13 residues. The germline V and J ends were trimmed by 0 bases and 4 bases, with 7 bases remaining between them. The chain's CDR3 is CASSLVAGYGYTF. CDR3 bases: TGCGCCAGCAGCTTGGTAGCAGGCTATGGCTACACCTTC.

This CDR3 is CASSSGTGVVNEQYF. In nucleotides, the CDR3 is TGTGCCAGCAGTTCCGGGACAGGGGTTGTCAACGAGCAGTACTTC. The gene calls are TRBV6-6 and TRBJ2-7; TRBD1 matches 10 bases. The CDR3 has 15 amino acids. The germline gives CDR1 MNHNY, CDR2 SVGAGI (reference sequence). J was trimmed by 5 bases and V by 4 bases; bases with no gene match: 8.

The V gene is TRBV6-6, the J gene TRBJ2-1; no firm D call. V lost 3 bases and J lost 8, with 8 bases in between. In germline, CDR1 is MNHNY, CDR2 SVGAGI (reference sequence). This CDR3 has 12 residues. In DNA, the CDR3 is TGTGCCAGCAGTTATTTCCCTCATGAGCAGTTCTTC. It codes for CASSYFPHEQFF.

This rearrangement joins TRBV6-5 to TRBJ2-1; the D gene is possibly TRBD2 (6 bases). The V end lost 7 bases, the J end lost 5 bases, and 15 bases lay between the germline ends. CDR1 and CDR2 (germline): MNHEY, SVGAGI. This CDR3 is built from 14 residues. The CDR3 region has the DNA TGTGCCAGCACCCCCCCGGGAGTCAACAATGAGCAGTTCTTC. Its translation: CASTPPGVNNEQFF.

J is TRBJ1-2 and V is TRBV7-9; D is possibly TRBD1 (5 bases). Trimming cost V 0 bases and J 6 bases, with 8 bases left between them. The germline V gene has CDR1 SEHNR and CDR2 FQNEAQ (reference sequence). The CDR3 totals 13 residues. The CDR3 DNA reads TGTGCCAGCAGCTTAGCGTTACAGGATGGCTACACCTTC. It specifies CASSLALQDGYTF.

The chain recombines TRBV27 with TRBJ1-3; D gene uncertain. The V gene's germline CDR1 is MNHEY and CDR2 SMNVEV (reference sequence). Between the trimmed V and J ends, which lost 9 bases and 0 bases, there was a span of 12 bases. The CDR3 is 14 residues long. Here the CDR3 reads CASRRTDSGNTIYF. The CDR3 DNA follows: TGTGCCAGTAGACGGACGGACTCTGGAAACACCATATATTTT.

The rearrangement joins TRBV6-5 to TRBJ2-1; TRBD1 aligns across 11 bases. This CDR3 contains 13 residues. Trimming cost V 8 bases and J 9 bases; bases outside gene matches: 6. Germline CDR1 reads MNHEY; CDR2 reads SVGAGI. Here the CDR3 DNA reads TGTGCCAGCGTTCGGACAGGGGGCGGTGAGCAGTTCTTC. Encoded protein: CASVRTGGGEQFF.